A selection of T cell receptor beta chains follows, all from one sample in a study of T cell responses to AZD1222 COVID-19 vaccine. Generated by immunoSEQ multiplex PCR, the TCRdb table keeps only in-frame clones and is missing some. The data contain roughly 190,000 clones, about 89% of them singletons. The sequencing here drew on peripheral blood, taken 28 days after the second AZD1222 dose. These receptors were collected from an adult who received the AZD1222 COVID-19 vaccine. Both conserved end residues are part of each CDR3. D genes are given only for firm matches. Some rows mark clone size as missing; the rest say once, few, many or name a class of expanded clone.

j_call	clone_size	d_call	v_call	cdr3_aa	cdr3_nt
TRBJ2-3	.	.	TRBV27	CASSFSWRSTDTQYF	TGTGCCAGCAGTTTTTCATGGAGGTCCACAGATACGCAGTATTTT
TRBJ2-2	.	.	TRBV4-2	CASSQHTGITGELFF	TGTGCCAGCAGCCAACACACAGGGATCACCGGGGAGCTGTTTTTT
TRBJ1-4	.	.	TRBV6-6	CASSLPGRNEKLFF	TGTGCCAGCAGCCTCCCGGGGAGGAATGAAAAACTGTTTTTT
TRBJ2-4	.	.	TRBV4-3	CASSQETGGGIQYF	TGCGCCAGCAGCCAAGAGACCGGGGGCGGCATTCAGTACTTC
TRBJ1-2	.	.	TRBV21-1	CASSNRDRSYGYTF	TGTGCCAGCAGCAACCGGGACAGGAGTTATGGCTACACCTTC
TRBJ2-3	.	TRBD2	TRBV5-1	CASSRGGGSDTQYF	TGCGCCAGCAGCCGGGGCGGGGGTTCAGATACGCAGTATTTT
TRBJ2-3	.	TRBD2	TRBV19	CASTPPLAGDGDTQYF	TGTGCCAGTACCCCCCCACTAGCGGGAGATGGAGATACGCAGTATTTT
TRBJ1-2	.	.	TRBV7-9	CASSLAKGSFYGYTF	TGTGCCAGCAGCTTAGCTAAGGGGTCATTCTATGGCTACACCTTC
TRBJ1-6	.	.	TRBV6-5	CASSEVRVSPLHF	TGTGCCAGCAGCGAGGTGAGGGTGTCACCCCTCCACTTT
TRBJ2-1	.	.	TRBV14	CASSQVQVYNEQFF	TGTGCCAGCAGCCAAGTACAGGTTTACAATGAGCAGTTCTTC
TRBJ1-5	.	.	TRBV5-6	CASSLGQINQPQHF	TGTGCCAGCAGCTTAGGTCAGATTAATCAGCCCCAGCATTTT
TRBJ2-2	.	.	TRBV29-1	CSVEGRANTGELFF	TGCAGCGTTGAAGGGCGGGCGAACACCGGGGAGCTGTTTTTT
TRBJ1-4	.	TRBD1	TRBV19	CASSIGQGRANEKLFF	TGTGCCAGTAGTATCGGACAGGGTAGAGCTAATGAAAAACTGTTTTTT
TRBJ1-4	.	.	TRBV4-3	CASSQGVGFATNEKLFF	TGCGCCAGCAGCCAAGGCGTCGGATTTGCAACTAATGAAAAACTGTTTTTT
TRBJ1-4	.	.	TRBV15	CATSRDRSYGATNEKLFF	TGTGCCACCAGCAGAGATCGGTCTTACGGCGCAACTAATGAAAAACTGTTTTTT
TRBJ1-3	few	TRBD1	TRBV10-3	CAISEDRGLGNTIYF	TGTGCCATCAGTGAGGACAGGGGGCTTGGAAACACCATATATTTT
TRBJ2-1	.	.	TRBV7-9	CASSLGNEQFF	TGTGCCAGCAGCTTAGGCAATGAGCAGTTCTTC
TRBJ1-6	few	TRBD1	TRBV27	CASRGQAHSYNSPLHF	TGTGCCAGCAGGGGACAGGCCCACTCCTATAATTCACCCCTCCACTTT
TRBJ2-3	once	TRBD2	TRBV12-5	CASGVLAGGWADTQYF	TGTGCTAGTGGGGTACTAGCGGGAGGGTGGGCAGATACGCAGTATTTT
TRBJ1-5	.	.	TRBV21-1	CASSKGAMLLWDQPQHF	TGTGCCAGCAGCAAAGGGGCCATGCTCCTCTGGGATCAGCCCCAGCATTTT
TRBJ2-2	.	.	TRBV12-3/TRBV12-4	CASTPSSVGELFF	TGTGCCAGCACCCCCAGTTCGGTCGGGGAGCTGTTTTTT
TRBJ1-1	once	.	TRBV3-1/TRBV3-2	CASSQNGGREAFF	TGTGCCAGCAGCCAAAATGGAGGGCGGGAAGCTTTCTTT
TRBJ2-7	.	TRBD1	TRBV7-6	CASSPEVPGTGTYEQYF	TGTGCCAGCAGCCCAGAAGTCCCCGGGACAGGGACCTACGAGCAGTACTTC
TRBJ1-4	.	.	TRBV10-2	CASGPGTLNEKLFF	TGCGCCAGCGGACCCGGGACACTTAATGAAAAACTGTTTTTT
TRBJ1-6	.	.	TRBV4-3	CASSQDAQSMGRRTSPLHF	TGCGCCAGCAGCCAAGATGCCCAATCGATGGGCAGGCGGACTTCACCCCTCCACTTT
TRBJ1-1	once	TRBD1	TRBV5-4	CASSYKTGEATEAFF	TGTGCCAGCAGCTACAAAACAGGGGAGGCCACTGAAGCTTTCTTT
TRBJ2-2	.	.	TRBV19	CASSMPNTGELFF	TGTGCCAGTAGTATGCCAAACACCGGGGAGCTGTTTTTT
TRBJ1-6	once	.	TRBV27	CASSPPFSYNSPLHF	TGTGCCAGCAGTCCCCCATTCTCCTATAATTCACCCCTCCACTTT
TRBJ1-4	.	.	TRBV14	CASSQVGGPGEKLFF	TGTGCCAGCAGCCAAGTGGGGGGACCAGGGGAAAAACTGTTTTTT
TRBJ1-2	.	TRBD1	TRBV19	CASSTRQGYGYTF	TGTGCCAGTAGTACCCGACAGGGGTATGGCTACACCTTC
TRBJ1-6	.	.	TRBV2	CASSSRSRNSPLHF	TGTGCCAGCAGTTCTCGTAGTAGGAATTCACCCCTCCACTTT
TRBJ2-1	once	TRBD2	TRBV15	CATSRVGTSGTYNEQFF	TGTGCCACCAGCAGAGTGGGGACTAGCGGAACCTACAATGAGCAGTTCTTC
TRBJ1-1	few	.	TRBV11-2	CASSLKRNTEAFF	TGTGCCAGCAGCTTAAAACGGAACACTGAAGCTTTCTTT
TRBJ1-6	.	.	TRBV12-3/TRBV12-4	CASSRVYNSPLHF	TGTGCCAGCAGCAGGGTCTATAATTCACCCCTCCACTTT
TRBJ1-1	.	TRBD1	TRBV27	CASSLSGGTEAFF	TGTGCCAGCAGTCTGTCAGGGGGCACTGAAGCTTTCTTT
TRBJ2-1	.	.	TRBV19	CASTTGISYNEQFF	TGTGCCAGTACGACAGGCATATCCTACAATGAGCAGTTCTTC
TRBJ1-2	.	.	TRBV20-1	CSAGGTDITF	TGCAGTGCTGGGGGGACCGACATCACCTTC
TRBJ2-5	.	.	TRBV12-3/TRBV12-4	CASKLQETQYF	TGTGCCAGCAAGCTCCAAGAGACCCAGTACTTC
TRBJ1-1	.	TRBD1	TRBV27	CASSRQGAVGAFF	TGTGCCAGCAGTCGACAGGGGGCTGTGGGGGCTTTCTTT
TRBJ2-7	.	.	TRBV27	CASRGGTPYEQYF	TGTGCCAGCAGGGGCGGGACTCCCTACGAGCAGTACTTC
TRBJ2-5	.	.	TRBV3-1/TRBV3-2	CASSQENFPAGSGETQYF	TGTGCCAGCAGCCAAGAAAATTTCCCCGCAGGGTCGGGAGAGACCCAGTACTTC
TRBJ2-5	.	TRBD2	TRBV6-6	CASSQLAGGKETQYF	TGTGCCAGCAGTCAGCTAGCGGGGGGGAAAGAGACCCAGTACTTC
TRBJ2-7	.	TRBD1	TRBV10-2	CASRNLGQGAWHEQYF	TGCGCCAGCAGAAACCTGGGACAGGGGGCCTGGCACGAGCAGTACTTC
TRBJ1-5	.	.	TRBV6-5	CATSGADSNQPQHF	TGTGCCACCTCCGGCGCCGATAGCAATCAGCCCCAGCATTTT
TRBJ1-5	.	TRBD1	TRBV11-2	CASSFTGGNQPQHF	TGTGCCAGCAGCTTCACAGGGGGCAATCAGCCCCAGCATTTT
TRBJ2-1	.	TRBD1	TRBV7-3	CASSLVQGRGNEQFF	TGTGCCAGCAGCTTAGTACAGGGGAGAGGCAATGAGCAGTTCTTC
TRBJ1-2	few	TRBD1	TRBV5-1	CASSLGRTGNPLYGYTF	TGCGCCAGCAGCCTGGGACGGACAGGGAATCCCCTCTATGGCTACACCTTC
TRBJ2-1	.	.	TRBV7-9	CASKGGAYNEQFF	TGTGCCAGCAAGGGGGGTGCCTACAATGAGCAGTTCTTC
TRBJ2-2	.	TRBD2	TRBV4-2	CASSPNSGGVDTGELFF	TGTGCCAGCAGCCCCAATAGCGGGGGGGTGGACACCGGGGAGCTGTTTTTT
TRBJ2-2	.	.	TRBV19	CASQLVAGTGELFF	TGTGCCAGCCAACTGGTCGCGGGAACCGGGGAGCTGTTTTTT
TRBJ1-4	once	.	TRBV19	CASRSGTIGEKLFF	TGTGCCAGTAGATCCGGGACTATAGGGGAAAAACTGTTTTTT
TRBJ1-6	.	TRBD1	TRBV7-9	CASSSGQVEKNSPLHF	TGTGCCAGCAGCAGTGGACAGGTTGAGAAAAATTCACCCCTCCACTTT
TRBJ2-1	.	.	TRBV6-2/TRBV6-3	CDSSYSLRNEQFF	TGTGACAGCAGTTACTCGCTCAGGAATGAGCAGTTCTTC
TRBJ1-2	.	.	TRBV29-1	CSAQTPDYGYTF	TGCAGCGCACAAACCCCAGACTATGGCTACACCTTC
TRBJ2-7	.	.	TRBV28	CASSLSGLPSYEQYF	TGTGCCAGCAGTTTATCCGGACTCCCTTCCTACGAGCAGTACTTC
TRBJ1-1	.	TRBD1	TRBV7-9	CASSFGQGAGTEAFF	TGTGCCAGCAGCTTCGGGCAGGGGGCCGGCACTGAAGCTTTCTTT
TRBJ2-7	few	.	TRBV7-9	CASSLDFREQYF	TGTGCCAGCAGCTTAGATTTTCGAGAGCAGTACTTC
TRBJ1-1	.	.	TRBV19	CASSIAGFRTEAFF	TGTGCCAGTAGTATCGCAGGGTTCAGGACTGAAGCTTTCTTT